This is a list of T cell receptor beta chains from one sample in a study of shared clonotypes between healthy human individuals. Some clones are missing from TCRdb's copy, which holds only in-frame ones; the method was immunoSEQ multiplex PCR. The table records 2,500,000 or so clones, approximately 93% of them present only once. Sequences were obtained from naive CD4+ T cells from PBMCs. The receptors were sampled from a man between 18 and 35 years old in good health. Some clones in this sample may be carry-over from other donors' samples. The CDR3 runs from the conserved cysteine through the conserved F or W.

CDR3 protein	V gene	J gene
CASSLGVSGASTDTQYF	TRBV5-1	TRBJ2-3
CASRPAFGDGSGTEAFF	TRBV11-2	TRBJ1-1
CASSFGTGTASRQYF	TRBV7-9	TRBJ2-7
CASSLGERGARTEAFF	TRBV5-4	TRBJ1-1
CAWSVFGGYTF	TRBV30	TRBJ1-2
CASSAEPNFSTDTQYF	TRBV5-1	TRBJ2-3
CASSQDIGRDTEAFF	TRBV4-1	TRBJ1-1
CASSLVSVITQYF	TRBV11-2	TRBJ2-5
CASSLGGTGYEQYF	TRBV7-9	TRBJ2-7
CASSSDRGGKLFF	TRBV7-2	TRBJ1-4
CASSQDYRRSGANVLTF	TRBV4-3	TRBJ2-6
CASSFTRTDTQYF	TRBV7-3	TRBJ2-3
CASSHDRAGDYEQYF	TRBV6-9	TRBJ2-7
CVRLIPKGEGPQVGTEAFF	TRBV28	TRBJ1-1
CASSQAAARGTQYF	TRBV14	TRBJ2-5
CASSDRGLYGYTF	TRBV19	TRBJ1-2
CATSRVSLSGRTYQETQYF	TRBV15	TRBJ2-5
CASSHTTGSLHF	TRBV4-1	TRBJ1-6
CASSPRLAGGGFNEQFF	TRBV5-4	TRBJ2-1
CAWSVLGRPTDTQYF	TRBV30	TRBJ2-3
CASSQDSGRAADTQYF	TRBV4-3	TRBJ2-3
CASSYWTVYNEQFF	TRBV6-6	TRBJ2-1
CASSLSVRGIGNQPQHF	TRBV27	TRBJ1-5
CASSLFGSGAYEQYF	TRBV13	TRBJ2-7
CAISGGNNSPLHF	TRBV10-3	TRBJ1-6
CASSRDREYEQYF	TRBV5-1	TRBJ2-7
CASSLVSSRYTDTQYF	TRBV7-2	TRBJ2-3
CAWTGGYEQYF	TRBV30	TRBJ2-7
CASRAEIYSNQPQHF	TRBV2	TRBJ1-5
CASSYPPGEQFF	TRBV6-6	TRBJ2-1
CASHGLKRGTRDEQFF	TRBV5-4	TRBJ2-1
CASSSGTGGLGTEAFF	TRBV28	TRBJ1-1
CASSPTGTGQPQHF	TRBV7-9	TRBJ1-5
CASSPPGSYEQYF	TRBV28	TRBJ2-7
CASSPAGLAGGPSTYEQFF	TRBV5-1	TRBJ2-1
CASRVGFDSYNEQFF	TRBV7-2	TRBJ2-1
CSAETAMNTEAFF	TRBV29-1	TRBJ1-1
CASSSGQAGEQYF	TRBV5-4	TRBJ2-7
CATSRDRQSEAFF	TRBV15	TRBJ1-1
CASGSGTSGGEQFF	TRBV6-5	TRBJ2-1
CASKGVDTEAFF	TRBV5-1	TRBJ1-1